This T cell receptor beta chain stems from a study of response to subunit inactivated influenza vaccine. Germline V gene data show CDR1 as MDHEN and CDR2 as SYDVKM. This CDR3 has 17 residues. Trimming cost V 5 bases and J 2 bases; bases outside gene matches: 12. This clonotype was seen just once. Its cognate antigen is unknown. Each CDR3 protein is one row after TCRdb ran MiXCR on the RT-PCR reads. The sample lists 500,000 or so distinct CDR3 sequences, 16% seen once, with less than 4% in the top ten. Overall study findings and caveats: New T cells are recruited in small numbers by each seasonal influenza vaccination, according to the authors' suggestion.

The receptor was derived from a man aged 50-75 years who received an inactivated influenza vaccine. The sample here was CD4+ T cells sorted from PBMCs, taken 23 months after vaccination. The chain is built from TRBV28 and TRBJ2-7, with TRBD2 identical over 10 bases. The CDR3 region is CASSKPTSGRIAYEQYF. CDR3 nucleotides: TGTGCCAGCAGTAAGCCGACTAGCGGGCGTATCGCCTACGAGCAGTACTTC. Drawing the rest from reference TRBV28 and TRBJ2-7, the complete variable domain is DVKVTQSSRYLVKRTGEKVFLECVQDMDHENMFWYRQDPGLGLRLIYFSYDVKMKEKGDIPEGYSVSREKKERFSLILESASTNQTSMYLCASSKPTSGRIAYEQYFGPGTRLTVT.